This entry concerns a single T cell receptor beta chain. In the authors' workflow: Amplifying reference gene primers gave estimates of nucleated cell counts. Sequencing was performed with immunoSEQ multiplex PCR; in TCRdb, only in-frame clones are kept and a portion is missing. V, J and clone size are taken as reported in that table, and D and trimming were inferred from the DNA itself. Among tens of thousands of clones listed, approximately 84% were seen once. The data originate from a study of blood T cell repertoires in COVID-19. The wider study: The study drew acute and convalescent COVID-19 samples from the United States, Italy and Spain. Sample material is recorded as cDNA or gDNA derived from T cells, B-cell-depleted T cells, or PBMCs.

The germline V gene encodes CDR1 SGDLS and CDR2 YYNGEE. V was cut by 0 bases and J by 0 bases, with 14 bases left in between. This CDR3 spans 17 amino acids. The specimen sequenced was peripheral blood. The TCR originated in a man aged 50 to 60 with active COVID-19. V usage is TRBV9 and J usage is TRBJ2-3; TRBD2 might be the D (6 bases). CDR3 sequence reads: CASSVGRGPDSTDTQYF. Written as DNA, the CDR3 is TGTGCCAGCAGCGTAGGGAGGGGCCCCGATAGCACAGATACGCAGTATTTT.